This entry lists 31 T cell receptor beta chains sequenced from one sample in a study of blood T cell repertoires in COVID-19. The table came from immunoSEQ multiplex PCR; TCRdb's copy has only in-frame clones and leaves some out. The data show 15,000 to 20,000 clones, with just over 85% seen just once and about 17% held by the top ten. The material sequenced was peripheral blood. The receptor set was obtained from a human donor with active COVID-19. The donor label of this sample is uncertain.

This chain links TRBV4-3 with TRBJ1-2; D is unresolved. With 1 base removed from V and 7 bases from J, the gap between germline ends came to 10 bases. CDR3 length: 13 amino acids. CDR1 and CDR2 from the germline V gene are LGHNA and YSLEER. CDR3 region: CASSQVVTRGYTF. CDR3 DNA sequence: TGCGCCAGCAGCCAAGTGGTTACTCGTGGCTACACCTTC.

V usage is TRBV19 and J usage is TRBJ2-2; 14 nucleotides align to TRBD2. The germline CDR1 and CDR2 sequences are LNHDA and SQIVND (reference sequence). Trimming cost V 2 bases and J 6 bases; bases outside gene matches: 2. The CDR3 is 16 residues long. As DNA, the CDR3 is TGTGCCAGTAGTATAAGACTAGCGGGGGGGGCCGGGGAGCTGTTTTTT. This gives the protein CASSIRLAGGAGELFF.

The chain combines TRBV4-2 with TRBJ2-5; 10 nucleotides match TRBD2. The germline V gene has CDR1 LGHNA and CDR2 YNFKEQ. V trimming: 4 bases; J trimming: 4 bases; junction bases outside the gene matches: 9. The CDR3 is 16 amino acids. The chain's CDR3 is CASSLSGGAGGETQYF. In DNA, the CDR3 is TGTGCCAGCAGCCTCAGCGGGGGGGCCGGTGGAGAGACCCAGTACTTC.

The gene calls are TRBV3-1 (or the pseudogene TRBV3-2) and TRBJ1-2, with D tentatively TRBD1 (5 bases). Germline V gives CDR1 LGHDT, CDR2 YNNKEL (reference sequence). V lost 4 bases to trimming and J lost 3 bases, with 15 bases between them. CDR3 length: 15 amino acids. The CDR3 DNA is TGTGCCAGCAGCCCCCGGGGGGGGGAGTACTATGGCTACACCTTC. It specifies CASSPRGGEYYGYTF.

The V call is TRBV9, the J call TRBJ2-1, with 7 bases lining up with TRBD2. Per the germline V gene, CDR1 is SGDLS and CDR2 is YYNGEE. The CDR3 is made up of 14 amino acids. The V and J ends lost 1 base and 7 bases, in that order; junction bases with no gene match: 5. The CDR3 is CASSVLAEPNEQFF. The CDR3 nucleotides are TGTGCCAGCAGCGTACTAGCGGAGCCTAATGAGCAGTTCTTC. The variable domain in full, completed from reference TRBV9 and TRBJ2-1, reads DSGVTQTPKHLITATGQRVTLRCSPRSGDLSVYWYQQSLDQGLQFLIQYYNGEERAKGNILERFSAQQFPDLHSELNLSSLELGDSALYFCASSVLAEPNEQFFGPGTRLTVL.

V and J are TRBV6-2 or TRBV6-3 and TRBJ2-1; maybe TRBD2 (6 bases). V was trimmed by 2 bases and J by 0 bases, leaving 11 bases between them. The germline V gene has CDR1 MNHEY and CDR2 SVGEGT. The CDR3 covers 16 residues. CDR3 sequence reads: CASSYGGMISYNEQFF. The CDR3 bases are TGTGCCAGCAGTTACGGGGGGATGATCTCCTACAATGAGCAGTTCTTC.

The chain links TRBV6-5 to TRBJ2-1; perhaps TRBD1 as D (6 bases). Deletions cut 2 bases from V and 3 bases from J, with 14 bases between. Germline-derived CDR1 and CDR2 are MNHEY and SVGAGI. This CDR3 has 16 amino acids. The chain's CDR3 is CASSYTAGEVYNEQFF. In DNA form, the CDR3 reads TGTGCCAGCAGTTACACCGCAGGGGAAGTCTACAATGAGCAGTTCTTC.

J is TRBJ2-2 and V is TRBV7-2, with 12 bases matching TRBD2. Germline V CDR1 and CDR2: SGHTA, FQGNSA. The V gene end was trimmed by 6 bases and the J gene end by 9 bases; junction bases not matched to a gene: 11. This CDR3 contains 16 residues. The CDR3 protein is CASSSASGGASRELFF. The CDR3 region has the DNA TGTGCCAGCAGTTCTGCTAGCGGGGGGGCCAGCCGGGAGCTGTTTTTT.

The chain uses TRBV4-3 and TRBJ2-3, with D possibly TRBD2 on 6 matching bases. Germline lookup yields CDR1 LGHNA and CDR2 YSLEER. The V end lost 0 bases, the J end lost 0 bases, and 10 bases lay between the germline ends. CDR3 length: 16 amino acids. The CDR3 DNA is TGCGCCAGCAGCCAAGATATGGCGGGGAGCACAGATACGCAGTATTTT. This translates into CASSQDMAGSTDTQYF.

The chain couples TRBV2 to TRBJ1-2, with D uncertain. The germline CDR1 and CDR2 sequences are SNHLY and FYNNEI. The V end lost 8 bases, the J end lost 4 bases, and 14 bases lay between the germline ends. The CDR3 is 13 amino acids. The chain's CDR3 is CASGPGSPYGYTF. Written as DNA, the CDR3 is TGTGCCAGCGGTCCAGGCTCCCCCTATGGCTACACCTTC. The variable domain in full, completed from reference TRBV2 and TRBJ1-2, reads EPEVTQTPSHQVTQMGQEVILRCVPISNHLYFYWYRQILGQKVEFLVSFYNNEISEKSEIFDDQFSVERPDGSNFTLKIRSTKLEDSAMYFCASGPGSPYGYTFGSGTRLTVV.

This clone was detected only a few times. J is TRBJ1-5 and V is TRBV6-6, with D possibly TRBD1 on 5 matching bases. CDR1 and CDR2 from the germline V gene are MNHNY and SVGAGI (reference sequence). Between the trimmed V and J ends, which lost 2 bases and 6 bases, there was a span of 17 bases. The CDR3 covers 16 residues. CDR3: CASSYRITTDLQPQHF. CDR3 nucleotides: TGTGCCAGCAGTTACAGGATAACGACAGATCTTCAGCCCCAGCATTTT.

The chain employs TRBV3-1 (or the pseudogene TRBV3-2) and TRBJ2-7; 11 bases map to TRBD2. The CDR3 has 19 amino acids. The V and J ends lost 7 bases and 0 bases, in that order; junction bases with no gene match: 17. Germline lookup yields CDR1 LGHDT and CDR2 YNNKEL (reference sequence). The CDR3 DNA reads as TGTGCCAGCATCACAAGGATGGTGACTAGCGGGGACAGCTCCTACGAGCAGTACTTC. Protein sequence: CASITRMVTSGDSSYEQYF.

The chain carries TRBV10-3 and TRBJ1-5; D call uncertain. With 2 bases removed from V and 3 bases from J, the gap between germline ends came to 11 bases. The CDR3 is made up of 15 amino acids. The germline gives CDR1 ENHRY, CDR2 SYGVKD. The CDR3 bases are TGTGCCATCAGTGAGGCGGGAGAGATCAATCAGCCCCAGCATTTT. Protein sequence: CAISEAGEINQPQHF.

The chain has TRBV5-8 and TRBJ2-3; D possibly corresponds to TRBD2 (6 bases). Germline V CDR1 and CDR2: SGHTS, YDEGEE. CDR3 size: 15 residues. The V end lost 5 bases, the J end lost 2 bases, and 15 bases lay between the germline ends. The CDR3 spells CASSSGQRVTDTQYF. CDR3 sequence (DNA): TGTGCCAGCAGTTCGGGCCAGCGGGTCACAGATACGCAGTATTTT.

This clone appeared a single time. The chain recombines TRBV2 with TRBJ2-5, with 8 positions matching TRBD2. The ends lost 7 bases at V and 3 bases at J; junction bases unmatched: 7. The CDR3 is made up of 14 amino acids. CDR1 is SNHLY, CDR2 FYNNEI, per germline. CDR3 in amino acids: CASMRRGVKETQYF. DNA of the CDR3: TGTGCCAGCATGAGGCGGGGGGTGAAAGAGACCCAGTACTTC.

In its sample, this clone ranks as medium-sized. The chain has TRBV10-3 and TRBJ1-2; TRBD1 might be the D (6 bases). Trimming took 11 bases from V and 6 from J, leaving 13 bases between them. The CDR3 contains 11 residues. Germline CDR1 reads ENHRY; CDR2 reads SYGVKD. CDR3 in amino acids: CAAQGLDGYTF. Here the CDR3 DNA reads TGTGCCGCCCAGGGGTTGGATGGCTACACCTTC.

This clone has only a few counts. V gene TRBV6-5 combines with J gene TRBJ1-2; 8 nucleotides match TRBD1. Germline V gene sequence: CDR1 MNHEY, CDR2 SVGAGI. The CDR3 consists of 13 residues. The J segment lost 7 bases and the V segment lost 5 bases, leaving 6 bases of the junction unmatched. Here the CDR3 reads CASSRTGRGGYTF. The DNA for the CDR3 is TGTGCCAGCAGTCGGACAGGGAGGGGTGGCTACACCTTC.

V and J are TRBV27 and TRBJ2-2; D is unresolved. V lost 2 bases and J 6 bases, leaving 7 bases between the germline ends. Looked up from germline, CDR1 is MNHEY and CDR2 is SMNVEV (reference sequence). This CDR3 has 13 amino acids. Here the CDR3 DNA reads TGTGCCAGCAGTTTACGTGCGGCCGGGGAGCTGTTTTTT. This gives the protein CASSLRAAGELFF.

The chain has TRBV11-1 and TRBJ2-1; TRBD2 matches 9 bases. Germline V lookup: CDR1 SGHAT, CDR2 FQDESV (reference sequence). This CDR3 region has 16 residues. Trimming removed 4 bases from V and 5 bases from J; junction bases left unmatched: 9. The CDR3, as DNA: TGTGCCAGCAGCTCCCTACTAGCGGGTTTACACAATGAGCAGTTCTTC. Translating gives CASSSLLAGLHNEQFF.

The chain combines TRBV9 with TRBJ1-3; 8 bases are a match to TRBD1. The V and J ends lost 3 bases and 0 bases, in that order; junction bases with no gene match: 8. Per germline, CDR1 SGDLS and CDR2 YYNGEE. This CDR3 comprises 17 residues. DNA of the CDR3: TGTGCCAGCAGCGCCTCGGACAGGGTTTTCTCTGGAAACACCATATATTTT. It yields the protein CASSASDRVFSGNTIYF.

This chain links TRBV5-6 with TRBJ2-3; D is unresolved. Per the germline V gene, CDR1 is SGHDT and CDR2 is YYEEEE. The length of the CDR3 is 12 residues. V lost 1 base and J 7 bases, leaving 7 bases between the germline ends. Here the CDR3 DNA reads TGTGCCAGCAGCTTGTCCACTAATACGCAGTATTTT. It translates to CASSLSTNTQYF.

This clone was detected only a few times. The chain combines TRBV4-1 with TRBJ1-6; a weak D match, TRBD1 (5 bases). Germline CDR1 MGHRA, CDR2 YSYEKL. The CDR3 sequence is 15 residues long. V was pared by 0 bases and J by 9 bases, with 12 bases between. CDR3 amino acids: CASSQEYGGTSPLHF. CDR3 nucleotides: TGCGCCAGCAGCCAAGAATACGGGGGTACTTCACCCCTCCACTTT.

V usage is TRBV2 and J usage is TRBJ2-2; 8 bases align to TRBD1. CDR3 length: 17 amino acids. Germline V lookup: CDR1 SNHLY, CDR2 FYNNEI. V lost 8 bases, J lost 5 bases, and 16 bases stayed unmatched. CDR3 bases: TGTGCCAGCGGTTGGGGACAGGCTGGTCGTGGGACCGGGGAGCTGTTTTTT. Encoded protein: CASGWGQAGRGTGELFF.

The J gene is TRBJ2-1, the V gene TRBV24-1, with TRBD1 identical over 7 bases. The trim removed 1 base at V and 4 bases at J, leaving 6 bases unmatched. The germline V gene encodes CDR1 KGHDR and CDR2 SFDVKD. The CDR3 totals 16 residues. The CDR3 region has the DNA TGTGCCACCAGTGATTTTAAGGGACAGTCATACAATGAGCAGTTCTTC. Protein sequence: CATSDFKGQSYNEQFF.

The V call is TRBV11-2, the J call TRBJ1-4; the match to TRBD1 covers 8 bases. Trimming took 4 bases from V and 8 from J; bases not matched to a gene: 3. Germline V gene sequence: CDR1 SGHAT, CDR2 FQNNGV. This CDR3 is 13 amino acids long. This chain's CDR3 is CASSWGQAEKLFF. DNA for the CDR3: TGTGCCAGCAGCTGGGGACAGGCCGAAAAACTGTTTTTT.

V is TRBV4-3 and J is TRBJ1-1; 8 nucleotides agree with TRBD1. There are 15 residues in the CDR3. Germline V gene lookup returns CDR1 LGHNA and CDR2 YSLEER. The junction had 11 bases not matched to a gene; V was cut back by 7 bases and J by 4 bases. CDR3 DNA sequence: TGCGCCAGCACCACGGAGACAGGGGTGGTCACTGAAGCTTTCTTT. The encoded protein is CASTTETGVVTEAFF.

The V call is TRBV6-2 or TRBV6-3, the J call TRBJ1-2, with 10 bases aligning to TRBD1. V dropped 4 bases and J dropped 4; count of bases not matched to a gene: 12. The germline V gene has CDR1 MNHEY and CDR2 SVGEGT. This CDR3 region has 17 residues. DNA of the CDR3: TGTGCCAGCAGTTTTCCTTCGACAGGGGGCAGGGGCTATGGCTACACCTTC. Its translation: CASSFPSTGGRGYGYTF.

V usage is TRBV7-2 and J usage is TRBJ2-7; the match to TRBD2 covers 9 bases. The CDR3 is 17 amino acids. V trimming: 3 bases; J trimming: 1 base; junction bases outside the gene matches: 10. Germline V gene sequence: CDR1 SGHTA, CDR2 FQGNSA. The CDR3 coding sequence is TGTGCCAGCAGCTTGACTAAGCTAGCGGGGCGTTCCTACGAGCAGTACTTC. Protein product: CASSLTKLAGRSYEQYF.

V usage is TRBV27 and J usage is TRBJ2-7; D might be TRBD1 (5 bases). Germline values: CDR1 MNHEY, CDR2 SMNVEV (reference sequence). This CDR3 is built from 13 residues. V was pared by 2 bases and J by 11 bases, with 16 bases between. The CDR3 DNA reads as TGTGCCAGCAGTTTAACCCCAGGGTATAGGGAGTACTTC. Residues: CASSLTPGYREYF.

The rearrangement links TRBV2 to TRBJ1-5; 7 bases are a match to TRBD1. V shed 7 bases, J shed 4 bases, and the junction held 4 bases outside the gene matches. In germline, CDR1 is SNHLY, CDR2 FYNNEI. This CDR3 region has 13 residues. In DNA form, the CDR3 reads TGTGCCAGCACTCGGGACAGTAATCAGCCCCAGCATTTT. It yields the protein CASTRDSNQPQHF.

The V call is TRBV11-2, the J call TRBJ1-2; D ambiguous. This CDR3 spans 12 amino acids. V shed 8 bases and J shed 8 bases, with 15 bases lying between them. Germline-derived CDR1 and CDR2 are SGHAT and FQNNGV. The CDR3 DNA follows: TGTGCCAGCGGAGTGCTCCAGAGGGGCTACACCTTC. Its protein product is CASGVLQRGYTF.